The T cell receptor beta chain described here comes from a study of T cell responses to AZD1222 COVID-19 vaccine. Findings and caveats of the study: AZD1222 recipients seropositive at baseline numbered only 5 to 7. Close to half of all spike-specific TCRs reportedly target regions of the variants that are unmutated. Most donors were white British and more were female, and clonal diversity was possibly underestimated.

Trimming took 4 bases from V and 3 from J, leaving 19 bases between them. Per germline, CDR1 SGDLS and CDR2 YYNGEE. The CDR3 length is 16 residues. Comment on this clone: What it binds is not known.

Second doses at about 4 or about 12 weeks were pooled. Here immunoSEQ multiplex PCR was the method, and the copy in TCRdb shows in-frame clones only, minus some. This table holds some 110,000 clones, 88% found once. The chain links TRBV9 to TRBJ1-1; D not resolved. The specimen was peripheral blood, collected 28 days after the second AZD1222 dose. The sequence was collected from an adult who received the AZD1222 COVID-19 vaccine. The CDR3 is CASSTPTSISDTEAFF. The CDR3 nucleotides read TGTGCCAGCAGCACCCCTACTTCAATCTCAGACACTGAAGCTTTCTTT.